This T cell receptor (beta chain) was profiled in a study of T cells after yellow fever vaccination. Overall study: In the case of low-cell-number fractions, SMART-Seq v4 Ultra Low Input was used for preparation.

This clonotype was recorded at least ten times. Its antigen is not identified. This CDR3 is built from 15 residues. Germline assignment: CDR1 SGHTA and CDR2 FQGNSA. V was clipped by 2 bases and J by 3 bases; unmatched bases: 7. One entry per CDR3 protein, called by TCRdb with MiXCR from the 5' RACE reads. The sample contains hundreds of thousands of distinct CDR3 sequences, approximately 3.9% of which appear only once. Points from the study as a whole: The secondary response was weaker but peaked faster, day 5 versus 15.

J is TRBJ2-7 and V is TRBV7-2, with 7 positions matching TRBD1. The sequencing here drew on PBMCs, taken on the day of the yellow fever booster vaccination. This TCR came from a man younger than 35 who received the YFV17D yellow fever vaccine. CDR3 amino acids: CASSLRDSSYYEQYV. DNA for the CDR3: TGTGCCAGCAGCTTAAGGGACAGCTCGTACTACGAGCAGTACGTC.